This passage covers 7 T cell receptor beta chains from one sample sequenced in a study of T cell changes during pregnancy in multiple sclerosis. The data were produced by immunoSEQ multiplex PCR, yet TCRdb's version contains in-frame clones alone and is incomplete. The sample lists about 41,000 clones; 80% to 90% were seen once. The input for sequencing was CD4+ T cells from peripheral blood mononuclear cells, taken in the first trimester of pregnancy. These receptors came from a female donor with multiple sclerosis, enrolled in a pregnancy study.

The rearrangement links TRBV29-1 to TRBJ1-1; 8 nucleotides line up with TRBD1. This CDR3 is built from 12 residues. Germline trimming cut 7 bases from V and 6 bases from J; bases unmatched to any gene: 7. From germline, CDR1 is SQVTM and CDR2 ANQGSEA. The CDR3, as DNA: TGCAGCGCGGACAGGGCGAGGGCTGAAGCTTTCTTT. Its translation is CSADRARAEAFF.

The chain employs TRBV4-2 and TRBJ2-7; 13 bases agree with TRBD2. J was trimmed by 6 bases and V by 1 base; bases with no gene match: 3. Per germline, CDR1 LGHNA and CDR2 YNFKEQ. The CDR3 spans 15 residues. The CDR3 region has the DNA TGTGCCAGCAGCCAAGGGACTAGCGGGAGTTCCGAGCAGTACTTC. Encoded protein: CASSQGTSGSSEQYF.

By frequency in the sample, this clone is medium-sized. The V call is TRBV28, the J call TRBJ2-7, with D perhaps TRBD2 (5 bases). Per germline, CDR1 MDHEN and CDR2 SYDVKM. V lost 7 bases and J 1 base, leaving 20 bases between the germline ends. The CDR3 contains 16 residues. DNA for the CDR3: TGTGCCAGCAACCTCCGGAGGACGGGTCCTTCCTACGAGCAGTACTTC. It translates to CASNLRRTGPSYEQYF.

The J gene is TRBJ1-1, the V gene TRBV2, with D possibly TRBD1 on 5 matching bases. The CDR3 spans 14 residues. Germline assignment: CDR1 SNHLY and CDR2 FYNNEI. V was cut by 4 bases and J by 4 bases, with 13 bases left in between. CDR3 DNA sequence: TGTGCCAGCAGTGCGGGCAGGGTTGGCACTGAAGCTTTCTTT. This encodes CASSAGRVGTEAFF.

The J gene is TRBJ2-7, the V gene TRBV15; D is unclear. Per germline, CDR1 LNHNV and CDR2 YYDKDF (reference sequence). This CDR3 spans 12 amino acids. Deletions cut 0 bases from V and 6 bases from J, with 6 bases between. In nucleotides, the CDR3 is TGTGCCACCAGCAGAGAAAACTCCGAGCAGTACTTC. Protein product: CATSRENSEQYF.

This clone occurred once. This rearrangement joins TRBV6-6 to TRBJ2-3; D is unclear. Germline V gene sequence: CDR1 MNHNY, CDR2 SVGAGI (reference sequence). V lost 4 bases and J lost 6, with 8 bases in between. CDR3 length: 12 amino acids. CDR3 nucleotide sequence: TGTGCCAGCAGTTTTTCTCAGGATACGCAGTATTTT. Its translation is CASSFSQDTQYF.

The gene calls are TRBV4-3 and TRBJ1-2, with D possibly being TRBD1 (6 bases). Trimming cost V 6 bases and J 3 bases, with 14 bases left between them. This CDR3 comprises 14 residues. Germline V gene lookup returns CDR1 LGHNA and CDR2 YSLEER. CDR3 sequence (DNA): TGCGCCAGCAGACGCCAGGGGAGGGACTATGGCTACACCTTC. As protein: CASRRQGRDYGYTF.